What follows describes a single T cell receptor (beta chain). The target antigen is unknown. This sample is drawn from a study of graft-versus-host responses after intestinal transplantation. Study context: In this cohort, recipients had multivisceral, liver-intestinal, or isolated intestinal transplants. Induction using anti-thymocyte globulin, followed by tacrolimus and steroids for approximately 3 years, was given to all recipients. Study-level results: Early HvG declines after transplant were associated with peak circulating GvH clone levels. Some GvH clones were seen earlier in gut or blood, suggesting intestinal origin.

Germline CDR1 is MNHNY and CDR2 is SVGAGI (reference sequence). V shed 2 bases and J shed 2 bases, with 9 bases lying between them. CDR3 length equals 14 residues. Method: immunoSEQ multiplex PCR; TCRdb's copy keeps in-frame clones and lacks some. Of some 50,000 clones listed, less than 85% are singletons. The material sequenced was unstimulated CD4+ T cells sorted from spleen or lymph node cells, taken before transplant. The V and J genes are TRBV6-6 and TRBJ2-5; D is undetermined. The clonotype comes from a human donor who was the organ donor for an intestinal transplant. The chain's CDR3 is CASSYIDTQETQYF. CDR3 DNA sequence: TGTGCCAGCAGTTACATAGACACTCAAGAGACCCAGTACTTC.